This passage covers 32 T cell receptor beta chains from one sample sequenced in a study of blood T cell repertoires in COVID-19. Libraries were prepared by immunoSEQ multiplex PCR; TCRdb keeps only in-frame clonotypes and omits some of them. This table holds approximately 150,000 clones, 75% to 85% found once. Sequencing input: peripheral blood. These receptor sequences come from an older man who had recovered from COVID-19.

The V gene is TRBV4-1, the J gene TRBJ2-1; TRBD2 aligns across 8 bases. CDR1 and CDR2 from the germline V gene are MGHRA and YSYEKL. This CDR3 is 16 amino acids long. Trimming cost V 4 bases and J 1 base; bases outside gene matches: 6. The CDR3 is CASSPSLAGSYNEQFF. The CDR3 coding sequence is TGCGCCAGCAGCCCCTCGTTAGCGGGGTCCTACAATGAGCAGTTCTTC.

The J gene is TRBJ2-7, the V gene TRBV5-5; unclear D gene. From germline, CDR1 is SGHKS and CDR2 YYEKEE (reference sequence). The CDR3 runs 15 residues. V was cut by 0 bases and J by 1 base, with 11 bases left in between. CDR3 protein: CASSLGANPSYEQYF. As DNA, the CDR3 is TGTGCCAGCAGCTTGGGGGCAAACCCTTCCTACGAGCAGTACTTC.

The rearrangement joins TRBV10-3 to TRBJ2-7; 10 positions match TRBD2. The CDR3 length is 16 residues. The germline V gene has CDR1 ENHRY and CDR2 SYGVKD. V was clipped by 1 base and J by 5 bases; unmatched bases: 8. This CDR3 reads CAISEYVASGSDEQYF. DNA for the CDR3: TGTGCCATCAGTGAGTATGTTGCTAGCGGGAGCGACGAGCAGTACTTC.

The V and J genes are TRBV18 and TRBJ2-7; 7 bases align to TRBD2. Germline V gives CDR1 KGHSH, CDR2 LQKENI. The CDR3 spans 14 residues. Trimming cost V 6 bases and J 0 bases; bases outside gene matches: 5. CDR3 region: CASSRAGSSYEQYF. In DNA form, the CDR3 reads TGTGCCAGCTCTCGAGCGGGAAGCTCCTACGAGCAGTACTTC. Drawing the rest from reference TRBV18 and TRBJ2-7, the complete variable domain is NAGVMQNPRHLVRRRGQEARLRCSPMKGHSHVYWYRQLPEEGLKFMVYLQKENIIDESGMPKERFSAEFPKEGPSILRIQQVVRGDSAAYFCASSRAGSSYEQYFGPGTRLTVT.

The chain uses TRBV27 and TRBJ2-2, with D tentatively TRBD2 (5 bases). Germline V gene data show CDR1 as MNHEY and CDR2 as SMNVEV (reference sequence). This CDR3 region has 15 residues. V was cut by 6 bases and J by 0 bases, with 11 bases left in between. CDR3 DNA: TGTGCCAGCAGCCGTAGGGAGACGAACACCGGGGAGCTGTTTTTT. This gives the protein CASSRRETNTGELFF.

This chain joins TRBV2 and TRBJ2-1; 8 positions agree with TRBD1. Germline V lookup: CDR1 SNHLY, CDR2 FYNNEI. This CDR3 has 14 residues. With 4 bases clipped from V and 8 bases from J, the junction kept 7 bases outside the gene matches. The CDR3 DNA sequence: TGTGCCAGCAGTGGACCGGGACAGGTGGATGAGCAGTTCTTC. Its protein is CASSGPGQVDEQFF. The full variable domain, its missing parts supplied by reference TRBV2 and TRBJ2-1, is EPEVTQTPSHQVTQMGQEVILRCVPISNHLYFYWYRQILGQKVEFLVSFYNNEISEKSEIFDDQFSVERPDGSNFTLKIRSTKLEDSAMYFCASSGPGQVDEQFFGPGTRLTVL.

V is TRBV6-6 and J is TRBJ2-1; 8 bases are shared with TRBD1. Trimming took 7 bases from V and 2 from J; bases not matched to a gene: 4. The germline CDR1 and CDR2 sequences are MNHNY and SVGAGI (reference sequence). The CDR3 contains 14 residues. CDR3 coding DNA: TGTGCCAGCAACCGGGACAGGACCTACAATGAGCAGTTCTTC. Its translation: CASNRDRTYNEQFF.

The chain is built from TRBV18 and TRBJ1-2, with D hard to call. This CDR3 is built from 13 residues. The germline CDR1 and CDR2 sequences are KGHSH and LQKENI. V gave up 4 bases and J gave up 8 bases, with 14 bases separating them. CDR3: CASSQYNTQGYTF. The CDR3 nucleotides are TGTGCCAGCTCACAATACAATACGCAGGGCTACACCTTC.

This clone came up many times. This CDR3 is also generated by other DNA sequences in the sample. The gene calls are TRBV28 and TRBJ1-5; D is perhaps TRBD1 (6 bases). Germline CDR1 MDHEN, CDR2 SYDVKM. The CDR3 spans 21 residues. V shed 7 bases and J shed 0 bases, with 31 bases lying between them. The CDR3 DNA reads TGTGCCAGCACCACAACCCCGGGGGGGGGACAAAGCCTTTATAGCAATCAGCCCCAGCATTTT. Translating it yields CASTTTPGGGQSLYSNQPQHF.

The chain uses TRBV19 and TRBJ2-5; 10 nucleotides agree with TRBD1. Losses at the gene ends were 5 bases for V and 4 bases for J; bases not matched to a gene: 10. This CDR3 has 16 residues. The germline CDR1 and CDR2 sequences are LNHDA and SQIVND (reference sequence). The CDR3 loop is CASSQRRDRGRETQYF. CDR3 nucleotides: TGTGCCAGTAGTCAACGCCGGGACAGGGGACGAGAGACCCAGTACTTC.

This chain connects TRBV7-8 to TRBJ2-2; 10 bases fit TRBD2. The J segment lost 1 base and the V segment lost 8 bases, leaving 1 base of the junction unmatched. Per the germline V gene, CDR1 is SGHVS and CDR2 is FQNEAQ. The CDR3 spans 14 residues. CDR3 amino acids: CASGLAVNTGELFF. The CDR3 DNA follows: TGTGCCAGCGGACTAGCGGTGAACACCGGGGAGCTGTTTTTT.

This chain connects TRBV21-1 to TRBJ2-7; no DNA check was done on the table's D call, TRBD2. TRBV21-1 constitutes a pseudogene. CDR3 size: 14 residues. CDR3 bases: TGTGCCAGCAGCAAATGGGAGATCCATTACGAGCAGTACTTC. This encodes CASSKWEIHYEQYF.

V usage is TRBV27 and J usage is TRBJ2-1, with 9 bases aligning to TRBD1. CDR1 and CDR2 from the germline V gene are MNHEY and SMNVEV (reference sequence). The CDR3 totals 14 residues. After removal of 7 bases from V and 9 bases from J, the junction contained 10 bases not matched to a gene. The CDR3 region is CASTPGQGEGEQFF. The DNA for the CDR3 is TGTGCCAGCACGCCGGGACAGGGAGAAGGTGAGCAGTTCTTC.

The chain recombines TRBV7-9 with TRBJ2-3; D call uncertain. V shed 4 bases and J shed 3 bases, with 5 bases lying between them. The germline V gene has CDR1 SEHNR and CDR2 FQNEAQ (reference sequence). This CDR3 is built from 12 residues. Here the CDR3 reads CASSYITDTQYF. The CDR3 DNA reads TGTGCCAGCAGCTACATTACAGATACGCAGTATTTT.

For the CDR3, the DNA is TGCGCCAGCAGCTCCCTCGACAGGGATAATTCACCCCTCCACTTT. Residues: CASSSLDRDNSPLHF. The chain carries TRBV4-1 and TRBJ1-6; 7 bases agree with TRBD1. Per the germline V gene, CDR1 is MGHRA and CDR2 is YSYEKL. The V segment lost 5 bases and the J segment 5 bases; nucleotides outside the gene matches: 6. The length of the CDR3 is 15 residues.

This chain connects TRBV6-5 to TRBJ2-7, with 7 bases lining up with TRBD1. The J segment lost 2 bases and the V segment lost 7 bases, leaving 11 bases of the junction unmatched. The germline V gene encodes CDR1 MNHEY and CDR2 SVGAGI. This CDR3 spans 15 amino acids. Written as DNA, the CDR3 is TGTGCCAGCAAAGAACTACGACAGGGTCCCTACGAGCAGTACTTC. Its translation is CASKELRQGPYEQYF.

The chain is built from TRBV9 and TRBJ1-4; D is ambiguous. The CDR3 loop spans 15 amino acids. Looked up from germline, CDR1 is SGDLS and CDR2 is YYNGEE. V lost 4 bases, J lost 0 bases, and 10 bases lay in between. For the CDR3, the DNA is TGTGCCAGCAGCCCCTCGGGTGCAACTAATGAAAAACTGTTTTTT. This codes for CASSPSGATNEKLFF.

Here the CDR3 reads CASSDFLGQGADEQFF. Here the CDR3 DNA reads TGTGCCAGCAGTGATTTTTTGGGACAGGGGGCCGATGAGCAGTTCTTC. V usage is TRBV6-1 and J usage is TRBJ2-1; TRBD1 aligns across 12 bases. The CDR3 runs to 16 residues. Trimming removed 3 bases from V and 8 bases from J; junction bases left unmatched: 8. CDR1 and CDR2 (germline): MNHNS, SASEGT.

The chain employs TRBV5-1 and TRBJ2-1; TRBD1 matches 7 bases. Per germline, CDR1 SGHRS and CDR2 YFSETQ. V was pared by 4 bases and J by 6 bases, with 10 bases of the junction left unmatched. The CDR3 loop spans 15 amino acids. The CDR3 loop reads CASSPGTVFGNEQFF. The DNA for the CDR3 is TGCGCCAGCAGCCCCGGGACAGTTTTTGGCAATGAGCAGTTCTTC.

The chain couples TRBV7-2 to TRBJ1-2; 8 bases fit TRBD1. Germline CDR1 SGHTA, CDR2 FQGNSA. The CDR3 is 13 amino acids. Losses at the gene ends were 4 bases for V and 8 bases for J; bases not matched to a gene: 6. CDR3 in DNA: TGTGCCAGCAGCTGGCAGGGGGCGCTCGGCTACACCTTC. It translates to CASSWQGALGYTF.

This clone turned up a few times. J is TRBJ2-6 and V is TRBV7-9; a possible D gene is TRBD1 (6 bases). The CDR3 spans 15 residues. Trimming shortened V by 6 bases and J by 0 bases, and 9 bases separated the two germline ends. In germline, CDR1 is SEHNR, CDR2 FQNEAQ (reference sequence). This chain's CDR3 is CASSPGDSGANVLTF. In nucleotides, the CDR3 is TGTGCCAGCAGTCCAGGGGACTCTGGGGCCAACGTCCTGACTTTC.

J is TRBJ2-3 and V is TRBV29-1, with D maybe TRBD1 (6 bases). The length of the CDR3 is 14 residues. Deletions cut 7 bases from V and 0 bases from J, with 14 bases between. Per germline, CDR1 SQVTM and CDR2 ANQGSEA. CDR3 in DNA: TGCAGCGAAGGGGGAGACACTAGCACAGATACGCAGTATTTT. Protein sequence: CSEGGDTSTDTQYF.

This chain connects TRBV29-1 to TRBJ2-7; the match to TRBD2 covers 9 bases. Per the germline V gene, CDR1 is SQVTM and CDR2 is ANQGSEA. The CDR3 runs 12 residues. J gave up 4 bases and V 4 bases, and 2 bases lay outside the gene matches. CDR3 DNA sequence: TGCAGCGTTGGCACTAGCGGGTACGAGCAGTACTTC. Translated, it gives CSVGTSGYEQYF.

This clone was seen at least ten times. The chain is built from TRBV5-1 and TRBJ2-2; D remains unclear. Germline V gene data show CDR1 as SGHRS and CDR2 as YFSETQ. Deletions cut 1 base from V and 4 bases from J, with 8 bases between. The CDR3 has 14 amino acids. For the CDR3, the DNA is TGCGCCAGCAGCTTGTGGCAGTCCACCGGGGAGCTGTTTTTT. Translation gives CASSLWQSTGELFF.

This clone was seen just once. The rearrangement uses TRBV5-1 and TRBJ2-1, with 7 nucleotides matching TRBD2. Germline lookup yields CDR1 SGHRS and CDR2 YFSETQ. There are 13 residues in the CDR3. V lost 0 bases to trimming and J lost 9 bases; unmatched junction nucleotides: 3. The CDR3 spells CASSLGLAGEQFF. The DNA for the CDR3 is TGCGCCAGCAGCTTGGGACTAGCAGGTGAGCAGTTCTTC.

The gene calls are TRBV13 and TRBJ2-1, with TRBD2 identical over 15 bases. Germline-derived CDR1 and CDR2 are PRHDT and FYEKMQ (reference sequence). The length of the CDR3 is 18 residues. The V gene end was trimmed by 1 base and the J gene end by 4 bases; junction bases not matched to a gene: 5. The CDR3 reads CASSLAVGTSGGYNEQFF. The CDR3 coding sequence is TGTGCCAGCAGCTTAGCTGTCGGGACTAGCGGGGGGTACAATGAGCAGTTCTTC. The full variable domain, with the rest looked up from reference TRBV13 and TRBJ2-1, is AAGVIQSPRHLIKEKRETATLKCYPIPRHDTVYWYQQGPGQDPQFLISFYEKMQSDKGSIPDRFSAQQFSDYHSELNMSSLELGDSALYFCASSLAVGTSGGYNEQFFGPGTRLTVL.

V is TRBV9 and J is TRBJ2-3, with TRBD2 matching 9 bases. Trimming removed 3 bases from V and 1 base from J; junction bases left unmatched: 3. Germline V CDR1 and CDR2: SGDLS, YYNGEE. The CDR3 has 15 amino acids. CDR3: CASSGSGSGTDTQYF. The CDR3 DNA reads TGTGCCAGCAGCGGTAGCGGGAGCGGCACAGATACGCAGTATTTT. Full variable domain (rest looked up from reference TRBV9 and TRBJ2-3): DSGVTQTPKHLITATGQRVTLRCSPRSGDLSVYWYQQSLDQGLQFLIQYYNGEERAKGNILERFSAQQFPDLHSELNLSSLELGDSALYFCASSGSGSGTDTQYFGPGTRLTVL.

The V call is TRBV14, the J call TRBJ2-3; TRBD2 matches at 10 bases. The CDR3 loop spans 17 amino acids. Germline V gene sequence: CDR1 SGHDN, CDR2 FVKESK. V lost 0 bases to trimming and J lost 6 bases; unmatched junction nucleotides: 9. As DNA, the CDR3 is TGTGCCAGCAGCCAAGAGCCCAGCGGGAGGGCCGACGATACGCAGTATTTT. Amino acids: CASSQEPSGRADDTQYF.

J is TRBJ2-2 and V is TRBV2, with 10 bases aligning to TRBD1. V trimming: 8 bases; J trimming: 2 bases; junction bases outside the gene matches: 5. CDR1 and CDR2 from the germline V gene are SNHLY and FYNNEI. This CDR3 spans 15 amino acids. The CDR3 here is CASVRDRGNTGELFF. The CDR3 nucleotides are TGTGCCAGCGTTAGGGACAGGGGTAACACCGGGGAGCTGTTTTTT.

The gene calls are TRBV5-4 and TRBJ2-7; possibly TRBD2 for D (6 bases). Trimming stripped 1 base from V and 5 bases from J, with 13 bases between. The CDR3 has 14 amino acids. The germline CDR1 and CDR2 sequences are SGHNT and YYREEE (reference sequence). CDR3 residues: CASSLNQGGDEQYF. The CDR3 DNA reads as TGTGCCAGCAGCTTGAATCAGGGAGGCGACGAGCAGTACTTC.

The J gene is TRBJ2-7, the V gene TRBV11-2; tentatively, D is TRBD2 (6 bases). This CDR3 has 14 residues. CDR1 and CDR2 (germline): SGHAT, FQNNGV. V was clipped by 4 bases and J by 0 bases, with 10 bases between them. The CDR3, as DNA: TGTGCCAGCAGCTACCTAGCGAGCTCCTACGAGCAGTACTTC. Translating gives CASSYLASSYEQYF.

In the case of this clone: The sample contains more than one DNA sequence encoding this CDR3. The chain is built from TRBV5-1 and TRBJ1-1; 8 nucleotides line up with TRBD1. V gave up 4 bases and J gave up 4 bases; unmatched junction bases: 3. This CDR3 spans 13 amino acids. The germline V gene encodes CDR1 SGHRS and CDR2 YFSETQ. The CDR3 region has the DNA TGCGCCAGCAGCATTGGACAGGGCACTGAAGCTTTCTTT. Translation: CASSIGQGTEAFF.